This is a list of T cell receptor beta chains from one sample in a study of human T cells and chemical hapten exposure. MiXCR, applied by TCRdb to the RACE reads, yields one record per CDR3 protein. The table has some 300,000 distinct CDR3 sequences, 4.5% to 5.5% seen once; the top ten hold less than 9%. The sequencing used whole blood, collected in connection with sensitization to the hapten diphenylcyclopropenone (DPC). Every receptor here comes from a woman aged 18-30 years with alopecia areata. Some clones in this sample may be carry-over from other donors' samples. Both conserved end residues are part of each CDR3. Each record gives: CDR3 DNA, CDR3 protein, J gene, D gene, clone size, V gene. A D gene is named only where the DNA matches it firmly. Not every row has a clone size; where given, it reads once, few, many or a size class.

DNA: TGTGCCAGCAGCCCTTTTGGGGGGTACAATGAGCAGTTCTTC
CDR3: CASSPFGGYNEQFF
J: TRBJ2-1
D: .
size: .
V: TRBV12-3/TRBV12-4

DNA: TGTGCCAGCAGCGAGGAGGTGCCACCCCTCCACTTT
CDR3: CASSEEVPPLHF
J: TRBJ1-6
D: .
size: few
V: TRBV11-2

DNA: TGTGCCAGCAGCCAAGAAGCCGAATTCACTACAGGGAATTATGGCTACACCTTC
CDR3: CASSQEAEFTTGNYGYTF
J: TRBJ1-2
D: .
size: .
V: TRBV3-1

DNA: TGTGCCAGCAGTTTAAACAGGAGGGACTATGGCTACACCTTC
CDR3: CASSLNRRDYGYTF
J: TRBJ1-2
D: .
size: many
V: TRBV12-3/TRBV12-4

DNA: TGCAGTACTAGATCGGGACGGGGCAATCAGCCCCAGCATTTT
CDR3: CSTRSGRGNQPQHF
J: TRBJ1-5
D: .
size: .
V: TRBV20-1

DNA: TGCAGCGTTGGGCACAGGGAAGTAACACGGTTATATGGCTACACCTTC
CDR3: CSVGHREVTRLYGYTF
J: TRBJ1-2
D: .
size: .
V: TRBV29-1

DNA: TGCAGCGTTAGAGGGATCGGCAATCAGCCCCAGCATTTT
CDR3: CSVRGIGNQPQHF
J: TRBJ1-5
D: .
size: many
V: TRBV29-1

DNA: TGTGCCAGCAGCTTTAGCGGGGGGATAGATACGCAGTATTTT
CDR3: CASSFSGGIDTQYF
J: TRBJ2-3
D: TRBD2
size: many
V: TRBV7-2

DNA: TGTGCCAGCAGCCGCGGACGGAGTAACACTGAAGCTTTCTTT
CDR3: CASSRGRSNTEAFF
J: TRBJ1-1
D: .
size: few
V: TRBV12-3/TRBV12-4

DNA: TGTGCCAGCAGCCAAGTGTCCAAAAACATTCAGTACTTC
CDR3: CASSQVSKNIQYF
J: TRBJ2-4
D: .
size: many
V: TRBV14

DNA: TGTGCCAGCAGCCCCTGGACAGGGGGGGCCTCTGACTATGGCTACACCTTC
CDR3: CASSPWTGGASDYGYTF
J: TRBJ1-2
D: TRBD1
size: .
V: TRBV4-2

DNA: TGCAGTGCTACCGCGCAGCGGGGGGGCCTAATCCATGAGCAGTTCTTC
CDR3: CSATAQRGGLIHEQFF
J: TRBJ2-1
D: TRBD2
size: few
V: TRBV20-1

DNA: TGTGCCAGCAGGACACAGGGGGCGCGAAACTATGGCTACACCTTC
CDR3: CASRTQGARNYGYTF
J: TRBJ1-2
D: TRBD1
size: many
V: TRBV6-5

DNA: TGTGCCAGCAGCGCAAGACAACAAGAGACCCAGTACTTC
CDR3: CASSARQQETQYF
J: TRBJ2-5
D: .
size: .
V: TRBV2

DNA: TGCAGCACGAAGGCGGACAGCACCGGGGAGCTGTTTTTT
CDR3: CSTKADSTGELFF
J: TRBJ2-2
D: .
size: many
V: TRBV29-1

DNA: TGTGCCAGCTCACCCTTTGACAGCACAGATACGCAGTATTTT
CDR3: CASSPFDSTDTQYF
J: TRBJ2-3
D: .
size: many
V: TRBV18

DNA: TGCGCCAGCAGCTTGGCTAGCGGGGGCCGGGAAGATACGCAGTATTTT
CDR3: CASSLASGGREDTQYF
J: TRBJ2-3
D: TRBD2
size: few
V: TRBV5-1

DNA: TGTGCCAGCAGCATGTACAGGGAAAAACTGTTTTTT
CDR3: CASSMYREKLFF
J: TRBJ1-4
D: .
size: few
V: TRBV7-2